The T cell receptor (beta chain) under discussion was sequenced for a study of Tregs in tolerant kidney transplant recipients. Mixed chimerism was transient after nonmyeloablative marrow transplants from related graft donors. The assay was immunoSEQ multiplex PCR, and TCRdb's table has in-frame clones only and misses some. The data hold tens of thousands of clones, with roughly nine tenths observed a single time. This specimen was CD4+ T cells from blood (PBMCs), taken 24 months after the transplant. The origin of this receptor is a human patient who received a combined kidney and bone marrow transplant. The graft donor may account for some of the T cells.

The CDR3 loop reads CASSQFAAGELFF. For the CDR3, the DNA is TGTGCCAGCAGCCAGTTCGCGGCCGGGGAGCTGTTTTTT. This chain uses TRBV4-2 with TRBJ2-2; D is unclear. The CDR3 runs 13 residues. Germline-derived CDR1 and CDR2 are LGHNA and YNFKEQ. Trimming shortened V by 3 bases and J by 6 bases, and 8 bases separated the two germline ends.